The 28 T cell receptor beta chains listed next were all sequenced from one sample in a study of OX40 agonist ivuxolimab in advanced cancers. Measured with immunoSEQ multiplex PCR; TCRdb has only the in-frame clones, and not every one. The sample yields fewer than 55,000 clones, under 90% seen once. The sample consisted of CD4+ or CD8+ T cells sorted from blood, taken in a trial of the OX40 agonist ivuxolimab. These receptors were taken from an adult with an advanced solid tumor such as melanoma, head and neck, liver or kidney cancer.

The CDR3 sequence: CASREQGMEWNQPQHF. The CDR3 DNA follows: TGTGCCAGCAGAGAACAGGGGATGGAGTGGAATCAGCCCCAGCATTTT. This chain connects TRBV6-1 to TRBJ1-5, with TRBD1 matching over 7 bases. The CDR3 has 16 amino acids. In germline, CDR1 is MNHNS, CDR2 SASEGT. V lost 6 bases, J lost 4 bases, and 12 bases stayed unmatched.

This clone turned up a few times. This rearrangement joins TRBV5-4 to TRBJ2-1, with 13 positions matching TRBD2. Germline V lookup: CDR1 SGHNT, CDR2 YYREEE (reference sequence). V dropped 0 bases and J dropped 8; count of bases not matched to a gene: 5. The CDR3 covers 16 residues. CDR3 residues: CASSLEGLAGRHEQFF. The CDR3 DNA sequence: TGTGCCAGCAGCTTGGAGGGACTAGCGGGACGACATGAGCAGTTCTTC. Supplemented by reference TRBV5-4 and TRBJ2-1, the full variable domain reads ETGVTQSPTHLIKTRGQQVTLRCSSQSGHNTVSWYQQALGQGPQFIFQYYREEENGRGNFPPRFSGLQFPNYSSELNVNALELDDSALYLCASSLEGLAGRHEQFFGPGTRLTVL.

CDR3 region: CASSSGQGAFTQYF. DNA for the CDR3: TGCGCCAGCAGCTCGGGACAGGGGGCTTTTACGCAGTATTTT. The rearrangement links TRBV5-1 to TRBJ2-3; 12 nucleotides agree with TRBD1. The V gene end was trimmed by 3 bases and the J gene end by 8 bases; junction bases not matched to a gene: 4. Germline V lookup: CDR1 SGHRS, CDR2 YFSETQ. The CDR3 spans 14 residues.

This chain uses TRBV11-1 with TRBJ2-7, with D tentatively TRBD1 (6 bases). The germline CDR1 and CDR2 sequences are SGHAT and FQDESV (reference sequence). The germline V and J ends were trimmed by 5 bases and 5 bases, with 13 bases remaining between them. The CDR3 covers 13 residues. Here the CDR3 DNA reads TGTGCCAGCAGCCCAGAGGGGGTCCACGAGCAGTACTTC. As protein: CASSPEGVHEQYF.

CDR3 protein: CASSPRDREDSPLHF. The CDR3 DNA reads as TGCGCCAGCAGCCCCCGGGACAGGGAGGATTCACCCCTCCACTTT. This chain joins TRBV4-1 and TRBJ1-6, with 9 bases fitting TRBD1. Unmatched junction bases numbered 6, after V lost 4 bases and J lost 8 bases. Per the germline V gene, CDR1 is MGHRA and CDR2 is YSYEKL. The CDR3 spans 15 residues.

The J gene is TRBJ2-7, the V gene TRBV18, with unresolved D. The CDR3 runs to 12 residues. CDR1 is KGHSH, CDR2 LQKENI, per germline. V lost 3 bases to trimming and J lost 6 bases, with 9 bases between them. The chain's CDR3 is CASSPGHSEQYF. The DNA of the CDR3 is TGTGCCAGCTCACCCGGGCATAGCGAGCAGTACTTC.

The V and J genes are TRBV25-1 and TRBJ1-2, with a weak D call TRBD1 (6 bases). The germline CDR1 and CDR2 sequences are MGHDK and SYGVNS. CDR3 size: 14 residues. Deletions cut 3 bases from V and 4 bases from J, with 12 bases between. The CDR3 sequence: CASSDGGGFYGYTF. In DNA form, the CDR3 reads TGTGCCAGCAGTGATGGAGGGGGATTCTATGGCTACACCTTC.

This chain joins TRBV2 and TRBJ2-7; either TRBD1 or TRBD2 may supply D (5 bases each). The germline gives CDR1 SNHLY, CDR2 FYNNEI. The V end lost 5 bases, the J end lost 6 bases, and 14 bases lay between the germline ends. The CDR3 consists of 13 residues. CDR3 bases: TGTGCCAGCAGTCTGTTGGGACCGGCCGAGCAGTACTTC. Translation: CASSLLGPAEQYF. Based on the CDR3 plus reference TRBV2 and TRBJ2-7, the full variable domain is EPEVTQTPSHQVTQMGQEVILRCVPISNHLYFYWYRQILGQKVEFLVSFYNNEISEKSEIFDDQFSVERPDGSNFTLKIRSTKLEDSAMYFCASSLLGPAEQYFGPGTRLTVT.

This clone was observed a single time. The rearrangement uses TRBV7-2 and TRBJ2-7; D is unresolved. Germline V gene sequence: CDR1 SGHTA, CDR2 FQGNSA. This CDR3 region has 16 residues. The V end lost 4 bases, the J end lost 6 bases, and 22 bases lay between the germline ends. As DNA, the CDR3 is TGTGCCAGCAGCTCTAACCCTCGGGTACTTCTTGGCGAGCAGTACTTC. Protein product: CASSSNPRVLLGEQYF.

The rearrangement links TRBV7-2 to TRBJ1-4; D not resolved. This CDR3 comprises 14 residues. CDR1 and CDR2 from the germline V gene are SGHTA and FQGNSA. Trimming left V 5 bases short and J 4 bases short, with 11 bases between. CDR3 in DNA: TGTGCCAGCAGCGTGGGCGGATTTAATGAAAAACTGTTTTTT. Translating gives CASSVGGFNEKLFF.

The genes are TRBV5-1 and TRBJ1-1; a weak D match, TRBD1 (5 bases). From germline, CDR1 is SGHRS and CDR2 YFSETQ. The CDR3 spans 12 residues. V shed 7 bases and J shed 0 bases, with 7 bases lying between them. CDR3 sequence reads: CASGAVNTEAFF. CDR3 DNA: TGCGCCAGCGGGGCGGTGAACACTGAAGCTTTCTTT.

The gene calls are TRBV4-3 and TRBJ1-2; possibly TRBD1 for D (5 bases). Deletions cut 0 bases from V and 4 bases from J, with 15 bases between. Per the germline V gene, CDR1 is LGHNA and CDR2 is YSLEER. CDR3 length: 16 amino acids. CDR3 sequence (DNA): TGCGCCAGCAGCCAAGATTTGGGGACGGGATCCTATGGCTACACCTTC. This gives the protein CASSQDLGTGSYGYTF.

The J gene is TRBJ2-3, the V gene TRBV19; 10 bases fit TRBD2. This CDR3 is built from 16 residues. Germline values: CDR1 LNHDA, CDR2 SQIVND (reference sequence). The J segment lost 3 bases and the V segment lost 8 bases, leaving 11 bases of the junction unmatched. For the CDR3, the DNA is TGTGCCAGTTCGACGCTAGCGGGAGTGGGGACAGATACGCAGTATTTT. This sequence encodes CASSTLAGVGTDTQYF.

The J gene is TRBJ1-1, the V gene TRBV9; no reliable D call. This CDR3 spans 15 amino acids. V lost 0 bases and J lost 6, with 15 bases in between. CDR1 SGDLS and CDR2 YYNGEE come from the germline V gene. The CDR3 region is CASSVAPVTNSEAFF. CDR3 nucleotide sequence: TGTGCCAGCAGCGTAGCCCCAGTTACCAACTCTGAAGCTTTCTTT.

This chain connects TRBV19 to TRBJ2-1; 9 nucleotides match TRBD1. The CDR3 has 15 residues. V was pared by 7 bases and J by 3 bases, with 7 bases of the junction left unmatched. CDR1 is LNHDA and CDR2 is SQIVND in the germline V gene (reference sequence). The CDR3 nucleotides read TGTGCCAGTACCCCAACGGGACAGGGCTACAATGAGCAGTTCTTC. The encoded protein is CASTPTGQGYNEQFF. Filled out from reference TRBV19 and TRBJ2-1, the complete variable domain reads DGGITQSPKYLFRKEGQNVTLSCEQNLNHDAMYWYRQDPGQGLRLIYYSQIVNDFQKGDIAEGYSVSREKKESFPLTVTSAQKNPTAFYLCASTPTGQGYNEQFFGPGTRLTVL.

Here the CDR3 DNA reads TGCAGTGCTAAGAGGGGTGAGAAGCAGTTCTTC. Protein sequence: CSAKRGEKQFF. The chain recombines TRBV20-1 with TRBJ2-1, with D perhaps given as TRBD1 or TRBD2 (5 bases each). Germline-derived CDR1 and CDR2 are DFQATT and SNEGSKA (reference sequence). The CDR3 runs to 11 residues. V shed 4 bases and J shed 11 bases, with 12 bases lying between them.

The gene calls are TRBV2 and TRBJ2-5; D is unclear. The germline V gene has CDR1 SNHLY and CDR2 FYNNEI. The CDR3 contains 13 residues. V lost 7 bases and J lost 2, with 11 bases in between. The CDR3, as DNA: TGTGCCAGCACCAGGAGTCGTCAAGAGACCCAGTACTTC. Encoded protein: CASTRSRQETQYF.

The chain joins TRBV7-3 to TRBJ2-1, with TRBD2 matching over 9 bases. After removal of 5 bases from V and 8 bases from J, the junction contained 7 bases not matched to a gene. CDR1 is SGHTA and CDR2 is FQGTGA in the germline V gene. The CDR3 consists of 14 residues. The CDR3 bases are TGTGCCAGCAGCCTTAGCGGGAGTAGCTATGAGCAGTTCTTC. Amino acids: CASSLSGSSYEQFF.

The V call is TRBV18, the J call TRBJ1-4; 9 bases align to TRBD1. Germline loops: CDR1 KGHSH, CDR2 LQKENI. The CDR3 length is 15 residues. The J segment lost 8 bases and the V segment lost 2 bases, leaving 6 bases of the junction unmatched. Written as DNA, the CDR3 is TGTGCCAGCTCACCAGGAATGGACAGGGGAGAAAAACTGTTTTTT. As protein: CASSPGMDRGEKLFF.

The chain links TRBV9 to TRBJ2-5; the D call may be TRBD1 or TRBD2 (6 bases each). CDR3 size: 15 residues. The ends were cut back, 0 bases at V and 5 bases at J, with 14 bases in the middle. Germline CDR1 and CDR2: SGDLS and YYNGEE. The CDR3 DNA reads as TGTGCCAGCAGCGTAGGAACGGGGGCAGGTGAGACCCAGTACTTC. Translating gives CASSVGTGAGETQYF.

There are a few counts of this clone. The CDR3 nucleotides read TGTGCCAGCAGTGTCGGGCTAGCGGGAGGGGCCGGGGAGCTGTTTTTT. Protein: CASSVGLAGGAGELFF. The V and J genes are TRBV25-1 and TRBJ2-2; 12 bases fit TRBD2. The length of the CDR3 is 16 residues. Trimming cost V 4 bases and J 6 bases; bases outside gene matches: 6. The germline V gene encodes CDR1 MGHDK and CDR2 SYGVNS.

The chain employs TRBV11-2 and TRBJ2-7; TRBD1 is a possible D gene (6 bases). CDR3 length: 14 residues. Trimming took 3 bases from V and 2 from J, leaving 11 bases between them. From germline, CDR1 is SGHAT and CDR2 FQNNGV. CDR3 protein: CASSFGGYTYEQYF. In DNA form, the CDR3 reads TGTGCCAGCAGCTTTGGGGGCTACACCTACGAGCAGTACTTC.

This clone has only a few counts. This sequence joins TRBV6-5 and TRBJ1-2, with D perhaps matching TRBD1 (5 bases). V was cut by 7 bases and J by 6 bases, with 15 bases left in between. The germline gives CDR1 MNHEY, CDR2 SVGAGI. This CDR3 contains 13 residues. In nucleotides, the CDR3 is TGTGCCAGCACCCGGACAAGCCGGGATGGCTACACCTTC. Protein: CASTRTSRDGYTF.

The chain is built from TRBV6-6 and TRBJ1-1, with D perhaps matching TRBD1 (6 bases). The CDR3 totals 16 residues. The germline V gene has CDR1 MNHNY and CDR2 SVGAGI (reference sequence). Trimming stripped 7 bases from V and 0 bases from J, with 18 bases between. The CDR3 region is CASTDGGEGVNTEAFF. CDR3 in DNA: TGTGCCAGCACCGACGGTGGGGAGGGGGTGAACACTGAAGCTTTCTTT.

The chain employs TRBV19 and TRBJ2-3, with D possibly being TRBD2 (5 bases). Germline V CDR1 and CDR2: LNHDA, SQIVND (reference sequence). The CDR3 loop spans 13 amino acids. V was pared by 6 bases and J by 5 bases, with 12 bases between. In nucleotides, the CDR3 is TGTGCCAGTAGCGTCGGGGAGAGAGATACGCAGTATTTT. This codes for CASSVGERDTQYF.

The J gene is TRBJ2-6, the V gene TRBV7-7; D remains unclear. The CDR3 spans 18 residues. V dropped 3 bases and J dropped 5 bases, with 20 bases sitting between them. Germline CDR1 and CDR2: SSHAT and FNYEAQ (reference sequence). The CDR3 region has the DNA TGTGCCAGCAGCTTTATACGAGTGCCACAAAGTCGGGCCAACGTCCTGACTTTC. Residues: CASSFIRVPQSRANVLTF.

The V gene is TRBV5-8, the J gene TRBJ2-1; D is perhaps TRBD2 (6 bases). The length of the CDR3 is 13 residues. The germline V gene encodes CDR1 SGHTS and CDR2 YDEGEE. The germline V and J ends were trimmed by 4 bases and 8 bases, with 13 bases remaining between them. The CDR3 here is CASSQRGIHEQFF. The CDR3 coding sequence is TGTGCCAGCAGCCAACGGGGGATACATGAGCAGTTCTTC.

This sequence joins TRBV6-6 and TRBJ2-2; D might be TRBD1 (6 bases). This CDR3 has 15 residues. Germline V gives CDR1 MNHNY, CDR2 SVGAGI (reference sequence). The V gene lost 4 bases and the J gene lost 1 base, with 10 bases spanning the gap. This CDR3 reads CASSFHRENTGELFF. The CDR3, as DNA: TGTGCCAGCAGTTTCCACAGGGAGAACACCGGGGAGCTGTTTTTT.